What follows are 10 T cell receptor beta chains derived from one specimen sequenced in a study of T cells after yellow fever vaccination. TCRdb analysed the 5' RACE reads with MiXCR anew, one entry per CDR3 protein. The data contain approximately 550,000 distinct CDR3 sequences, roughly 19% of them singletons. The sample was PBMCs, taken 15 days after the yellow fever booster vaccination. The receptors shown here come from a man aged 25-40 years who received the YFV17D yellow fever vaccine.

This clonotype was seen more than once but under ten times. The V call is TRBV27, the J call TRBJ1-1; maybe TRBD1 (6 bases). CDR3 length: 15 amino acids. Germline CDR1 is MNHEY and CDR2 is SMNVEV (reference sequence). V was clipped by 10 bases and J by 4 bases, with 22 bases between them. The CDR3: CATLGLGGGGTEAFF. The CDR3 bases are TGTGCCACCTTAGGACTAGGGGGGGGAGGCACTGAAGCTTTCTTT.

This clonotype has more than one count but fewer than ten. CDR3 bases: TGTGCCAGCAGCACAACAGGGGGCGTGAACACTGAAGCTTTCTTT. Its translation: CASSTTGGVNTEAFF. The chain couples TRBV7-3 to TRBJ1-1, with 9 bases identical to TRBD1. Looked up from germline, CDR1 is SGHTA and CDR2 is FQGTGA. This CDR3 has 15 amino acids. Trimming at V came to 5 bases and at J to 0 bases, leaving 4 bases not matched to a gene.

This clonotype was seen a few times. The rearrangement joins TRBV6-2 or TRBV6-3 to TRBJ1-5; TRBD1 agrees at 9 bases. The V gene end was trimmed by 2 bases and the J gene end by 5 bases; junction bases not matched to a gene: 4. Germline CDR1 is MNHEY and CDR2 is SVGEGT. This CDR3 is built from 15 residues. The CDR3 region is CASSYQGQGYQPQHF. The CDR3, as DNA: TGTGCCAGCAGTTACCAGGGACAGGGTTATCAGCCCCAGCATTTT.

The chain is built from TRBV18 and TRBJ2-7; D remains ambiguous. The germline V gene encodes CDR1 KGHSH and CDR2 LQKENI. Trimming removed 2 bases from V and 1 base from J, with 15 bases in between. The CDR3 has 16 residues. CDR3: CASSPKRAGISYEQYF. The CDR3 DNA sequence: TGTGCCAGCTCACCAAAAAGGGCAGGCATATCCTACGAGCAGTACTTC.

The chain combines TRBV5-1 with TRBJ2-3; no firm D call. V was pared by 4 bases and J by 0 bases, with 9 bases between. The CDR3 has 14 residues. The germline CDR1 and CDR2 sequences are SGHRS and YFSETQ. The CDR3 coding sequence is TGCGCCAGCAGCCCTGGGTGGAGCACAGATACGCAGTATTTT. It codes for CASSPGWSTDTQYF. Using reference TRBV5-1 and TRBJ2-3 for the parts outside the CDR3, the full variable domain is KAGVTQTPRYLIKTRGQQVTLSCSPISGHRSVSWYQQTPGQGLQFLFEYFSETQRNKGNFPGRFSGRQFSNSRSEMNVSTLELGDSALYLCASSPGWSTDTQYFGPGTRLTVL.

This clonotype was found a few times. J is TRBJ2-7 and V is TRBV6-2 or TRBV6-3, with 7 nucleotides matching TRBD2. The CDR3 consists of 14 residues. Germline V gene lookup returns CDR1 MNHEY and CDR2 SVGEGT. The CDR3 DNA is TGTGTCTCTACCAAGGCGGGAGCCTTCTACGAGCAGTACTTC. Its protein is CVSTKAGAFYEQYF.

In this sample, this clonotype turned up many times. The chain recombines TRBV5-6 with TRBJ2-1, with TRBD2 as a possible D gene (6 bases). Trimming took off 5 bases at V and 3 bases at J, with 18 bases between the two ends. CDR3 length: 16 amino acids. Germline-derived CDR1 and CDR2 are SGHDT and YYEEEE. CDR3 in DNA: TGTGCCAGCAGTCCCATGAGCGGGCCGAACTACAATGAGCAGTTCTTC. Its translation is CASSPMSGPNYNEQFF.

This clonotype was observed a few times. The chain links TRBV18 to TRBJ1-1; D not certain. Trimming took 11 bases from V and 1 from J, leaving 8 bases between them. The CDR3 has 11 amino acids. Germline V gene sequence: CDR1 KGHSH, CDR2 LQKENI. CDR3 amino acids: CAGKGNTEAFF. CDR3 coding DNA: TGTGCCGGAAAGGGGAACACTGAAGCTTTCTTT.

The chain recombines TRBV20-1 with TRBJ1-5, with 7 bases identical to TRBD1. V was pared by 3 bases and J by 2 bases, with 10 bases of the junction left unmatched. From germline, CDR1 is DFQATT and CDR2 SNEGSKA (reference sequence). CDR3 length: 16 amino acids. The CDR3 region is CSASGTVLLGNQPQHF. The CDR3 DNA reads as TGCAGTGCTAGTGGGACAGTCCTACTCGGCAATCAGCCCCAGCATTTT.

This clonotype was observed a few times. The rearrangement links TRBV28 to TRBJ2-7, with a possible D match to TRBD2 (5 bases). The V and J ends lost 5 bases and 3 bases respectively, with 17 bases between them. This CDR3 has 15 residues. Germline V lookup: CDR1 MDHEN, CDR2 SYDVKM. The CDR3 bases are TGTGCCAGCAGTCCGGTCGGTGGCCGGGACTACGAGCAGTACTTC. Amino acid sequence: CASSPVGGRDYEQYF.